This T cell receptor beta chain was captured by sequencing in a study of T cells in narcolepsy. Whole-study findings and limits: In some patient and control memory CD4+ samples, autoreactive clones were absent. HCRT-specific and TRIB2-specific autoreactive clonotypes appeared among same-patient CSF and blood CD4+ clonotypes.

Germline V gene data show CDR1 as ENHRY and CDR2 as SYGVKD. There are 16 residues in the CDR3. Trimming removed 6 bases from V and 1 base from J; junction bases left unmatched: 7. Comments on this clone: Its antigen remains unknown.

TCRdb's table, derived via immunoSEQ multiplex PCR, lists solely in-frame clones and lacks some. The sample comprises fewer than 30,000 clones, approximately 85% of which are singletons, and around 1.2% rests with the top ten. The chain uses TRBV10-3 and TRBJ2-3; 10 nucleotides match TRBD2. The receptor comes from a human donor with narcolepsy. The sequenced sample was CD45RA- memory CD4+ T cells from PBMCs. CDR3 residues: CAIRGTGTSGTDTQYF. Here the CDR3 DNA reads TGTGCCATCAGGGGAACCGGGACTAGCGGCACAGATACGCAGTATTTT.